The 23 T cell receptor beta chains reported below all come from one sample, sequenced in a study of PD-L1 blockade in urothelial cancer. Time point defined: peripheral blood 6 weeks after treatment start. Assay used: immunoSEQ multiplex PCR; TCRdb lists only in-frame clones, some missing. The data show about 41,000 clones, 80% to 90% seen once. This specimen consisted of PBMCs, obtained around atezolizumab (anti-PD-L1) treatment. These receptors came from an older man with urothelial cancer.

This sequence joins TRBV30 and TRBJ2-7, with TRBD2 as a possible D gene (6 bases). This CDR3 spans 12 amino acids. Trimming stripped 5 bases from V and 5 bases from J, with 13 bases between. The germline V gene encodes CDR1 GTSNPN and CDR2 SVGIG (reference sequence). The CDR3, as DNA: TGTGCCTGGTCCGGGAGAGGAGACGAGCAGTACTTC. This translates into CAWSGRGDEQYF.

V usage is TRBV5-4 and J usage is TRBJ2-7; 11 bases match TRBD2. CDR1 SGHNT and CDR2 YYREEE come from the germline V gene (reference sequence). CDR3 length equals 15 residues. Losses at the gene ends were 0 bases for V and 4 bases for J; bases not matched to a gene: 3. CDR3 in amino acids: CASSLELAGVYEQYF. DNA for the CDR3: TGTGCCAGCAGCTTGGAACTAGCGGGAGTATACGAGCAGTACTTC.

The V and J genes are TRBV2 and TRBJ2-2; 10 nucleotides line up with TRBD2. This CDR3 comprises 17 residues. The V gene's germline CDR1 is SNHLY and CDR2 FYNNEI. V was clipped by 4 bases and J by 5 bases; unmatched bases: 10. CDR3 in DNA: TGTGCCAGCAGTGTGTCCCTAGCGGGAGTTGAGACCGGGGAGCTGTTTTTT. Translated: CASSVSLAGVETGELFF. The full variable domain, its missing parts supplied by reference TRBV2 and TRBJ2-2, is EPEVTQTPSHQVTQMGQEVILRCVPISNHLYFYWYRQILGQKVEFLVSFYNNEISEKSEIFDDQFSVERPDGSNFTLKIRSTKLEDSAMYFCASSVSLAGVETGELFFGEGSRLTVL.

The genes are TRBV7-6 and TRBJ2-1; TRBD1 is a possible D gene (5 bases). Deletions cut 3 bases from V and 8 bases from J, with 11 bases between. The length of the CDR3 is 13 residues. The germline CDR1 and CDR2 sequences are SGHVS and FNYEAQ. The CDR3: CASSLAKGDEQFF. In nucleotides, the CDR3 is TGTGCCAGCAGCTTGGCGAAAGGGGATGAGCAGTTCTTC.

The CDR3 sequence is CASSSRTSGSIDTGELFF. CDR3 in DNA: TGTGCCAGTAGTAGCAGGACTAGCGGGAGTATCGACACCGGGGAGCTGTTTTTT. This sequence joins TRBV19 and TRBJ2-2, with 13 positions matching TRBD2. The germline CDR1 and CDR2 sequences are LNHDA and SQIVND (reference sequence). The V segment lost 4 bases and the J segment 3 bases; nucleotides outside the gene matches: 8. The CDR3 loop spans 18 amino acids.

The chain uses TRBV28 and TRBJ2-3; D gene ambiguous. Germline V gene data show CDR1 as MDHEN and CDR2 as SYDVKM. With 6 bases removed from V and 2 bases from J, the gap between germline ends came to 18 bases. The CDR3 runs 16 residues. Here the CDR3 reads CASSQQPLMVTDTQYF. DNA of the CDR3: TGTGCCAGCAGCCAACAGCCATTGATGGTCACAGATACGCAGTATTTT.

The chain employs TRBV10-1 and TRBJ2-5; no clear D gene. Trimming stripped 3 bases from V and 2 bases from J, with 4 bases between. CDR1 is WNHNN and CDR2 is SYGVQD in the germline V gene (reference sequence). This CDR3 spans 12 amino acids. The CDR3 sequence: CASSDGQETQYF. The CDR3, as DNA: TGCGCCAGCAGTGACGGGCAAGAGACCCAGTACTTC.

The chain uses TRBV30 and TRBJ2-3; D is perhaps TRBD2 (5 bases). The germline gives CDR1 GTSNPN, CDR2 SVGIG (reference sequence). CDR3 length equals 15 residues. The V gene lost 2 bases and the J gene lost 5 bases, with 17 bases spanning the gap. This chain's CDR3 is CAWSSFGGAKDTQYF. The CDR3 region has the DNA TGTGCCTGGAGTTCCTTTGGAGGAGCTAAAGATACGCAGTATTTT.

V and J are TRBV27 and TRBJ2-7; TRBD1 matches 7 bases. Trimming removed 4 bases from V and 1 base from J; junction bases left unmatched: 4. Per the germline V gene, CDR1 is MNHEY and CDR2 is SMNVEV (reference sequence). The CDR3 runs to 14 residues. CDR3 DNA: TGTGCCAGCAGTTCCAGGACAGGTTCCTACGAGCAGTACTTC. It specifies CASSSRTGSYEQYF.

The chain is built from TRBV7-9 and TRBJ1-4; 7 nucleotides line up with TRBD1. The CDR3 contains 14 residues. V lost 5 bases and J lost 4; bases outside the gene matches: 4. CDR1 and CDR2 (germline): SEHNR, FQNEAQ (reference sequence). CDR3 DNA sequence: TGTGCCAGCAGCGTCGGACAGGATAATGAAAAACTGTTTTTT. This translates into CASSVGQDNEKLFF.

The CDR3 DNA sequence: TGTGCCAGCAGTTATCAGGGTATTGGCTACACCTTC. Its translation is CASSYQGIGYTF. The gene calls are TRBV14 and TRBJ1-2; maybe TRBD1 (5 bases). Trimming left V 6 bases short and J 7 bases short, with 12 bases between. Germline CDR1 is SGHDN and CDR2 is FVKESK. This CDR3 contains 12 residues. Full variable domain (rest looked up from reference TRBV14 and TRBJ1-2): EAGVTQFPSHSVIEKGQTVTLRCDPISGHDNLYWYRRVMGKEIKFLLHFVKESKQDESGMPNNRFLAERTGGTYSTLKVQPAELEDSGVYFCASSYQGIGYTFGSGTRLTVV.

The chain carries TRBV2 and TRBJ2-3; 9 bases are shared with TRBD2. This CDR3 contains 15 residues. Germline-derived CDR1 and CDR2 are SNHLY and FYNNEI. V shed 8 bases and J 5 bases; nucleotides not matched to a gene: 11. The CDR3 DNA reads TGTGCCAGCTGTTCAGGCGAAGCGGGAGGAGATACGCAGTATTTT. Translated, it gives CASCSGEAGGDTQYF.

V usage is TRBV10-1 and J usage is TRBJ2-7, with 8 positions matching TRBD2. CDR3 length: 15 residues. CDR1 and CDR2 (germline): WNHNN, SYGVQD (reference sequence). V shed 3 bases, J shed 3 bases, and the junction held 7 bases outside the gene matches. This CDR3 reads CASSEFTSGDYEQYF. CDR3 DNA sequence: TGCGCCAGCAGTGAATTTACTAGCGGCGACTACGAGCAGTACTTC.

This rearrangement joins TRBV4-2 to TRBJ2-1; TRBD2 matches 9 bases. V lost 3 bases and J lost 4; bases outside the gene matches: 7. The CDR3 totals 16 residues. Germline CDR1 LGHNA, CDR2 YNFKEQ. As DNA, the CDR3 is TGTGCCAGCAGCCAGGACACTAGCGGGTTGTACAATGAGCAGTTCTTC. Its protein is CASSQDTSGLYNEQFF.

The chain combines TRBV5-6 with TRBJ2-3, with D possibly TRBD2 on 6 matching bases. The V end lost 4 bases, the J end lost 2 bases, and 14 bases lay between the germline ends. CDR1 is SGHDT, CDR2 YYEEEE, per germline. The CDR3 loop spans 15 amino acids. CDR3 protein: CASSPGTLSTDTQYF. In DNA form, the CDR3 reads TGTGCCAGCAGCCCTGGGACTCTGTCCACAGATACGCAGTATTTT.

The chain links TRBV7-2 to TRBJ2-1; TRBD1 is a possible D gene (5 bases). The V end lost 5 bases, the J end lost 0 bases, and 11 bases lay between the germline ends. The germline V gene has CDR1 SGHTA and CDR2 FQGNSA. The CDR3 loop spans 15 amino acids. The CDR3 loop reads CASSHWGFSYNEQFF. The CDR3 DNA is TGTGCCAGCAGCCACTGGGGCTTCTCCTACAATGAGCAGTTCTTC.

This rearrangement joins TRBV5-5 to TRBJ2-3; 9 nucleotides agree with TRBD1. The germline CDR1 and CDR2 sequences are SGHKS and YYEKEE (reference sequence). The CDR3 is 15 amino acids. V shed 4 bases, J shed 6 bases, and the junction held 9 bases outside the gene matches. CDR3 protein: CASSRPGTGLDTQYF. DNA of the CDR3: TGTGCCAGCAGCCGACCCGGGACAGGGCTGGATACGCAGTATTTT. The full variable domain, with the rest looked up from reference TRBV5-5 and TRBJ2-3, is DAGVTQSPTHLIKTRGQQVTLRCSPISGHKSVSWYQQVLGQGPQFIFQYYEKEERGRGNFPDRFSARQFPNYSSELNVNALLLGDSALYLCASSRPGTGLDTQYFGPGTRLTVL.

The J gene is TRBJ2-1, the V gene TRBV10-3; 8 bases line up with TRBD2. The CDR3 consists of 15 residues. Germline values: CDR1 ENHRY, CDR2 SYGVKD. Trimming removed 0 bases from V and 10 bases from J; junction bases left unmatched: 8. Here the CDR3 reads CAISESNSGIDEQFF. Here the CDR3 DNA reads TGTGCCATCAGTGAGTCTAATAGCGGGATTGACGAGCAGTTCTTC.

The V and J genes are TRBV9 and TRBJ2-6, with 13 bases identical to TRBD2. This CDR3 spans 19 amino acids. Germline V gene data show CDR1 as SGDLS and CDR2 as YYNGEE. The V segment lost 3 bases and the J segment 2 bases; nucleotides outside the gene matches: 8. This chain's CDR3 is CASSAQLLAGGAGANVLTF. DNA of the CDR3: TGTGCCAGCAGCGCTCAGCTACTAGCGGGAGGGGCTGGGGCCAACGTCCTGACTTTC. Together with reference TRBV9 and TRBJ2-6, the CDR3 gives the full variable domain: DSGVTQTPKHLITATGQRVTLRCSPRSGDLSVYWYQQSLDQGLQFLIQYYNGEERAKGNILERFSAQQFPDLHSELNLSSLELGDSALYFCASSAQLLAGGAGANVLTFGAGSRLTVL.

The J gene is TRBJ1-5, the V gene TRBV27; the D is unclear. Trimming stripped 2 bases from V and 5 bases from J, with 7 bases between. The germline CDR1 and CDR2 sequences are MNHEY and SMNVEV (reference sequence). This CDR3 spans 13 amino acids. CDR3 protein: CASSLLADQPQHF. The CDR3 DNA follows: TGTGCCAGCAGTTTACTAGCAGATCAGCCCCAGCATTTT.

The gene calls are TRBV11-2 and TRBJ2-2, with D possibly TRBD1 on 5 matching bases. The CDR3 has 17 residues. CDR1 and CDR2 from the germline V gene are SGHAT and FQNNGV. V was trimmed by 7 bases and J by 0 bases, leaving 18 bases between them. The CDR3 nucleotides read TGTGCCAGCACCCCTGGACAACTCCGAGCGAACACCGGGGAGCTGTTTTTT. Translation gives CASTPGQLRANTGELFF.

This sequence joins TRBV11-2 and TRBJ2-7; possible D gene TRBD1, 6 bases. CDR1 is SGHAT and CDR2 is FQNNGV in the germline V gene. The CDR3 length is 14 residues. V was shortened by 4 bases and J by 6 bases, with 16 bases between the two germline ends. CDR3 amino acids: CASSSQGSGGEQYF. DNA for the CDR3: TGTGCCAGCAGCTCCCAGGGGTCCGGAGGCGAGCAGTACTTC. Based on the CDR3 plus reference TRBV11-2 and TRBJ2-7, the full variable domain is EAGVAQSPRYKIIEKRQSVAFWCNPISGHATLYWYQQILGQGPKLLIQFQNNGVVDDSQLPKDRFSAERLKGVDSTLKIQPAKLEDSAVYLCASSSQGSGGEQYFGPGTRLTVT.

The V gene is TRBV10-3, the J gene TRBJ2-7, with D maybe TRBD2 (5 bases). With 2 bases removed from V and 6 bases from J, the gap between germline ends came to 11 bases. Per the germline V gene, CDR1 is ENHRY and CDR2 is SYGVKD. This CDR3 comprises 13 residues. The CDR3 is CAISEDGRGEQYF. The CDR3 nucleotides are TGTGCCATCAGTGAGGATGGACGGGGCGAGCAGTACTTC.